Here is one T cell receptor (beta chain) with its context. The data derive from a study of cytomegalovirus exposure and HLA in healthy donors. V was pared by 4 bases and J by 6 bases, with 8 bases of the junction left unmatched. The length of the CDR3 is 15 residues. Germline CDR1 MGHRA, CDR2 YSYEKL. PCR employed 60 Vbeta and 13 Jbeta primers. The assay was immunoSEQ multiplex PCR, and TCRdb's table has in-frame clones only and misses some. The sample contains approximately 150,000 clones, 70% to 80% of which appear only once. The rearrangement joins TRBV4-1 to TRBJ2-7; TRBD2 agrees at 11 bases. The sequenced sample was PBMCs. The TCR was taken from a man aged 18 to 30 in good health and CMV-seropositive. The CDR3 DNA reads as TGCGCCAGCAGCCGGGTACTAGCGGGAGTTTCCGAGCAGTACTTC. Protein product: CASSRVLAGVSEQYF.